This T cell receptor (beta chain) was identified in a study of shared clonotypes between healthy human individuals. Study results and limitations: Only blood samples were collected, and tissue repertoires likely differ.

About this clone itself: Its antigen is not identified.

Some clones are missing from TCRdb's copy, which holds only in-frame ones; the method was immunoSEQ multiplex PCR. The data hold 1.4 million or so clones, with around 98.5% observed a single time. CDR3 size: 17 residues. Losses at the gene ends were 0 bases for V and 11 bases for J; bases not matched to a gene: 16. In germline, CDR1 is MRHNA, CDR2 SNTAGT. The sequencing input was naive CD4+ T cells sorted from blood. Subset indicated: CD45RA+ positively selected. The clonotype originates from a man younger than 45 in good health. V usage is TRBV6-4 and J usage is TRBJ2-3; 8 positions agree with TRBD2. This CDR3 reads CASSDSGPRGAGERQYF. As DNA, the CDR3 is TGTGCCAGCAGTGACTCGGGCCCCCGAGGAGCGGGGGAGAGGCAGTATTTT.